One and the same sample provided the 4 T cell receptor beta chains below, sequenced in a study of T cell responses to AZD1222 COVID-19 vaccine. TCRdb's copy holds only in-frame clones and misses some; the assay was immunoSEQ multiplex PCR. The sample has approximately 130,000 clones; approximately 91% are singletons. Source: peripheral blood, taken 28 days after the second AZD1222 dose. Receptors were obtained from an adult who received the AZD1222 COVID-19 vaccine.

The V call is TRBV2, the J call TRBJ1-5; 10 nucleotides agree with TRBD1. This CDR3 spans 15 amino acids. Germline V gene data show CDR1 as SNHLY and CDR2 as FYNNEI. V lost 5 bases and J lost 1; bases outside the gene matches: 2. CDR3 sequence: CASSRQGASNQPQHF. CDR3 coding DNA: TGTGCCAGCAGTCGACAGGGGGCGAGCAATCAGCCCCAGCATTTT.

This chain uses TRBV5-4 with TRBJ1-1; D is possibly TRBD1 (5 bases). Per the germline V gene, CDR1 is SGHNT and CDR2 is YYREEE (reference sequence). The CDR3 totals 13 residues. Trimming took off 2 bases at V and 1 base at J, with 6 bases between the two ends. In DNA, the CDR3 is TGTGCCAGCAGCTTTACAGGGAACACTGAAGCTTTCTTT. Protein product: CASSFTGNTEAFF. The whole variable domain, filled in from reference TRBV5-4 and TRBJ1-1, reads ETGVTQSPTHLIKTRGQQVTLRCSSQSGHNTVSWYQQALGQGPQFIFQYYREEENGRGNFPPRFSGLQFPNYSSELNVNALELDDSALYLCASSFTGNTEAFFGQGTRLTVV.

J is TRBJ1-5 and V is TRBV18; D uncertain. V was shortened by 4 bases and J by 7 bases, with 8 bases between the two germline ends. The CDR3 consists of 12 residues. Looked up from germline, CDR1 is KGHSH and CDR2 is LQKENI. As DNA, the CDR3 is TGTGCCAGCTCACAGGCGGGGCAGCCCCAGCATTTT. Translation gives CASSQAGQPQHF. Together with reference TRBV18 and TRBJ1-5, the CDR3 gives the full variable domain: NAGVMQNPRHLVRRRGQEARLRCSPMKGHSHVYWYRQLPEEGLKFMVYLQKENIIDESGMPKERFSAEFPKEGPSILRIQQVVRGDSAAYFCASSQAGQPQHFGDGTRLSIL.

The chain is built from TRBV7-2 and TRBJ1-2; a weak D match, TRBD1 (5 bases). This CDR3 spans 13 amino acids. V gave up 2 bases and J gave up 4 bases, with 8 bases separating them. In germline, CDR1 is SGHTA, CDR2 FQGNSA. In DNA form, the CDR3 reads TGTGCCAGCAGCTTAAGACAGCTCTATGGCTACACCTTC. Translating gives CASSLRQLYGYTF.